This TCR beta chain was identified during a study of intratumoral heterogeneity in liver cancer. Background for the entire study: In the full cohort of 14 patients, the median age was approximately 60 years and the majority of patients were male. To investigate intratumor heterogeneity, the study integrated RNA-seq, DNA sequencing, TCR-seq and SNP array data drawn from multiple regions of hepatocellular carcinoma specimens. A total of just over 70 multiregional samples from approximately 14 HCC patients, consisting of roughly 53 tumoral and some 20 adjacent nontumoral regions, were included in the overall cohort.

This clone occurred a few times. It lacks a known antigen. Per-nucleotide qualities are absent, and no much larger clonotype sits a single base away. The germline V gene provides CDR1 MNHEY and CDR2 SVGAGI. Trimming leaves V shorter by 7 bases and J shorter by 5 bases, with the junction holding 6 bases beyond the gene matches. Including cysteine and phenylalanine, the CDR3 has 13 amino acids. Only the CDR3 part of the read is kept: 39 bases, read in frame from the first base. All patients had early-stage hepatocellular carcinoma and received no therapy before surgical resection. Sampled areas lacked macroscopic evidence of necrosis or hemorrhage. TCR sequencing (ImmunoSeq) was performed on multiple regions from a couple of patients. Frozen tissue samples from resection were taken at least 1 cm away from one another. The N label marked samples taken from nontumoral liver tissue adjacent to the tumor. The DNeasy blood and tissue kit was used to extract genomic DNA from bulk tissue.

Overall study results and their limits: The authors acknowledged a relatively low patient number and under-sampled tumor-infiltrating lymphocyte representation as limitations.

TCR beta chain CDR3 regions were sequenced from genomic DNA using the immunoSEQ assay. Rearranged VDJ segments were amplified with primers that anneal to V and J segments. As for how the authors treated the data: The ImmunoSeq Analyzer software was used to calculate clonality and richness metrics. To find clones with differing abundance between regions, Fisher's exact test was applied together with a beta-binomial method for extra stringency. The table was pulled from immuneACCESS by TCRdb, which kept in-frame rearrangements only. Such tables lose some clones; where checked, under half of the loss comes from unresolved V genes, and the rest has no known cause. V and J calls and clone size come straight from that table; D and trimming were deduced from the DNA. This sample holds 20,000 to 25,000 clones; 73% were observed only once. The top ten hold roughly 15% of the sample.

The chain couples TRBV6-5 to TRBJ2-3, and TRBD1 aligns with 7 junction nucleotides. This material consisted of tumor-adjacent normal tissue, taken before any cancer treatment. This TCR derives from a woman aged 65 to 85 with hepatocellular carcinoma. The DNA is TGTGCCAGCATGGGACAGAATGTAGATACGCAGTATTTT. Translated, it reads CASMGQNVDTQYF.